These T cell receptor beta chains were read from a single sample in a study of cytotoxic CD8 clonotypes in ibrutinib-treated CLL. Sequencing used immunoSEQ multiplex PCR; TCRdb keeps in-frame clones, though not all of them. The sample contains about 200,000 clones, around three quarters of which appear only once. Specimen: PBMCs, collected after 24 months of ibrutinib treatment. These receptors were taken from a human donor with chronic lymphocytic leukemia. The conserved cysteine and the conserved F or W are not part of the CDR3 here.

J gene,CDR3 length,V gene,CDR3 protein
TRBJ2-7,12,TRBV7-2,ASSFNRGDNEQY
TRBJ2-3,13,TRBV5-1,ASSLGQLLTDTQY
TRBJ1-1,12,TRBV6-5,ASSRGGVGTEAF
TRBJ2-7,13,TRBV28,ASSALSKTNGEQY
TRBJ2-7,12,TRBV5-6,ASSLKGASTAQY
TRBJ2-2,13,TRBV6-4,ASSPTGGLAGELF
TRBJ2-3,13,TRBV10-3,AISEGTQTPDTQY
TRBJ2-3,10,TRBV7-2,ASSWIGDTQY
TRBJ2-1,11,TRBV5-1,ASSSWSGNEQF
TRBJ2-1,12,TRBV6-1,ASLGAGPYNEQF
TRBJ2-7,11,TRBV19,ASSPGTAYEQY
TRBJ2-1,13,TRBV28,ASSFFSSSYNEQF
TRBJ2-3,13,TRBV10-3,AISELEFGSDTQY
TRBJ2-7,12,TRBV4-3,ASSQTVRSYEQY
TRBJ2-7,11,TRBV30,AWSADSGYEQY
TRBJ2-7,13,TRBV29-1,SVEHPAGAGYEQY
TRBJ1-3,13,TRBV6-5,ASRRRLNSGNTIY
TRBJ2-7,13,TRBV27,ASNKLAGGAYEQY
TRBJ2-1,11,TRBV7-8,ASSPRLAPEQF
TRBJ1-1,12,TRBV7-3,ASRQTGGNTEAF
TRBJ2-7,12,TRBV5-1,ASYPGTGDDEQY
TRBJ1-2,13,TRBV7-8,ASTLGTAPGYGYT
TRBJ2-5,12,TRBV28,ASRRLRNQETQY
TRBJ2-5,12,TRBV5-4,ASSSAAYQETQY
TRBJ2-7,11,TRBV11-2,ASSSNAPLEQY
TRBJ2-5,11,TRBV11-3,ASSDGIIETQY
TRBJ2-2,12,TRBV2,ASKAGRSTGELF
TRBJ1-2,10,TRBV2,ASTGQPYGYT
TRBJ2-1,15,TRBV9,ASSFNPSQGAHNEQF
TRBJ2-7,14,TRBV2,ASSRIRTGAGYEQY
TRBJ2-7,11,TRBV4-3,ASSQDRGYEQY
TRBJ2-2,12,TRBV30,AWRRGTNTGELF
TRBJ2-7,11,TRBV15,ATSTGESYEQY
TRBJ2-5,14,TRBV6-1,ASSERGGLILETQY
TRBJ2-1,12,TRBV30,AWSVLLGFNEQF
TRBJ1-1,12,TRBV6-1,ASSELRPNTEAF
TRBJ2-7,13,TRBV7-2,ASSLVAGETYEQY
TRBJ2-1,13,TRBV5-4,ASSSGLAGVSEQF
TRBJ2-7,10,TRBV30,ARGTPLHEQY